The 18 T cell receptor beta chains below were found in one sample sequenced in a study of T cell responses to AZD1222 COVID-19 vaccine. Sequencing used immunoSEQ multiplex PCR; TCRdb keeps in-frame clones, though not all of them. This table has approximately 190,000 clones, around 93% appearing once. Sequencing used peripheral blood, obtained on day 0 of AZD1222 vaccination. The receptor set was obtained from an adult in good health.

At least ten counts were recorded for this clone. Other nucleotide sequences from this sample produce the same CDR3. The CDR3 reads CASSTQGANYGYTF. CDR3 bases: TGTGCCAGCAGTACCCAGGGTGCTAACTATGGCTACACCTTC. The V and J genes are TRBV27 and TRBJ1-2; perhaps TRBD1 as D (5 bases). CDR3 length equals 14 residues. V lost 5 bases and J 0 bases, leaving 10 bases between the germline ends. Germline V lookup: CDR1 MNHEY, CDR2 SMNVEV (reference sequence).

This chain links TRBV6-2 or TRBV6-3 with TRBJ1-6, with D perhaps matching TRBD1 (5 bases). The CDR3 contains 16 residues. The V end lost 0 bases, the J end lost 7 bases, and 13 bases lay between the germline ends. Germline CDR1 and CDR2: MNHEY and SVGEGT. The chain's CDR3 is CASSYSPPGMNSPLHF. The CDR3 DNA is TGTGCCAGCAGTTACTCCCCCCCAGGGATGAATTCACCCCTCCACTTT.

V usage is TRBV27 and J usage is TRBJ2-7, with 12 bases aligning to TRBD2. This CDR3 spans 15 amino acids. J lost 6 bases, V lost 4 bases, and 7 bases had no gene match. The V gene's germline CDR1 is MNHEY and CDR2 SMNVEV (reference sequence). For the CDR3, the DNA is TGTGCCAGCAGTTCCGCTAGCGGGAGGGCCGGCGAGCAGTACTTC. Protein: CASSSASGRAGEQYF.

V usage is TRBV13 and J usage is TRBJ2-1, with unresolved D. V was trimmed by 2 bases and J by 5 bases, leaving 10 bases between them. Germline V gene lookup returns CDR1 PRHDT and CDR2 FYEKMQ (reference sequence). This CDR3 has 14 amino acids. DNA for the CDR3: TGTGCCAGCAGCTTAAGTCGGAAAAACAATGAGCAGTTCTTC. Protein: CASSLSRKNNEQFF. Full variable domain (remainder filled in from reference TRBV13 and TRBJ2-1): AAGVIQSPRHLIKEKRETATLKCYPIPRHDTVYWYQQGPGQDPQFLISFYEKMQSDKGSIPDRFSAQQFSDYHSELNMSSLELGDSALYFCASSLSRKNNEQFFGPGTRLTVL.

The chain recombines TRBV5-8 with TRBJ1-5; 9 bases line up with TRBD1. In germline, CDR1 is SGHTS, CDR2 YDEGEE. This CDR3 is built from 16 residues. Trimming cost V 3 bases and J 2 bases; bases outside gene matches: 6. The CDR3 coding sequence is TGTGCCAGCAGCTGGCGGGACAGGGCTGGCAATCAGCCCCAGCATTTT. Translation gives CASSWRDRAGNQPQHF. Using reference TRBV5-8 and TRBJ1-5 for the parts outside the CDR3, the full variable domain is EAGVTQSPTHLIKTRGQQATLRCSPISGHTSVYWYQQALGLGLQFLLWYDEGEERNRGNFPPRFSGRQFPNYSSELNVNALELEDSALYLCASSWRDRAGNQPQHFGDGTRLSIL.

V is TRBV24-1 and J is TRBJ2-1, with TRBD2 matching 10 bases. The CDR3 consists of 17 residues. The V gene end was trimmed by 3 bases and the J gene end by 4 bases; junction bases not matched to a gene: 8. Germline V gene sequence: CDR1 KGHDR, CDR2 SFDVKD. This chain's CDR3 is CATSDPVAGGGYNEQFF. The CDR3 DNA sequence: TGTGCCACCAGTGATCCTGTAGCGGGAGGCGGATACAATGAGCAGTTCTTC.

The genes are TRBV25-1 and TRBJ2-5; no reliable D call. The CDR3 is 14 residues long. CDR1 and CDR2 from the germline V gene are MGHDK and SYGVNS. Deletions cut 1 base from V and 4 bases from J, with 10 bases between. CDR3 coding DNA: TGTGCCAGCAGTGAATTTCGGGCCTCAGAGACCCAGTACTTC. The encoded protein is CASSEFRASETQYF.

This chain joins TRBV9 and TRBJ1-1; 10 bases align to TRBD1. CDR3 length equals 14 residues. Germline lookup yields CDR1 SGDLS and CDR2 YYNGEE. The J segment lost 10 bases and the V segment lost 3 bases, leaving 9 bases of the junction unmatched. In nucleotides, the CDR3 is TGTGCCAGCAGCGCGACAGGGGGCTCTGGGGTAGCTTTCTTT. Translating it yields CASSATGGSGVAFF.

This clone showed up just once. This chain joins TRBV4-2 and TRBJ2-2; no reliable D call. This CDR3 is built from 16 residues. V was cut by 1 base and J by 2 bases, with 11 bases left in between. In germline, CDR1 is LGHNA, CDR2 YNFKEQ. In DNA form, the CDR3 reads TGTGCCAGCAGCCAAGTAGGGCCCGCAAACACCGGGGAGCTGTTTTTT. Translated: CASSQVGPANTGELFF.

This sequence joins TRBV28 and TRBJ1-4; D may be TRBD1 (6 bases). The CDR3 consists of 13 residues. V lost 5 bases and J lost 7, with 11 bases in between. CDR1 is MDHEN, CDR2 SYDVKM, per germline. CDR3 coding DNA: TGTGCCAGCAGTACAGGGAACCCTGAAAAACTGTTTTTT. Its protein is CASSTGNPEKLFF.

The V gene is TRBV23-1, the J gene TRBJ1-5, with no clear D. TRBV23-1 is identified as an open reading frame with a role that is uncertain. The CDR3 contains 15 residues. V dropped 1 base and J dropped 5 bases, with 12 bases sitting between them. The CDR3 is CASSQWRDNYQPQHF. The CDR3, as DNA: TGCGCCAGCAGTCAATGGCGAGACAACTATCAGCCCCAGCATTTT.

The chain recombines TRBV19 with TRBJ2-6; no clear D gene. The germline V and J ends were trimmed by 5 bases and 2 bases, with 7 bases remaining between them. Per germline, CDR1 LNHDA and CDR2 SQIVND (reference sequence). The CDR3 totals 14 residues. CDR3 sequence: CASSEQAGANVLTF. The CDR3 coding sequence is TGTGCCAGTAGTGAGCAGGCTGGGGCCAACGTCCTGACTTTC. Looking up the rest from reference TRBV19 and TRBJ2-6 gives the full variable domain: DGGITQSPKYLFRKEGQNVTLSCEQNLNHDAMYWYRQDPGQGLRLIYYSQIVNDFQKGDIAEGYSVSREKKESFPLTVTSAQKNPTAFYLCASSEQAGANVLTFGAGSRLTVL.

The chain carries TRBV5-1 and TRBJ2-3; 12 nucleotides agree with TRBD2. This CDR3 is built from 14 residues. Germline V gene sequence: CDR1 SGHRS, CDR2 YFSETQ. Trimming at V came to 4 bases and at J to 6 bases, leaving 3 bases not matched to a gene. CDR3: CASSILAGGDTQYF. The CDR3 nucleotides read TGCGCCAGCAGCATACTAGCGGGAGGTGATACGCAGTATTTT.

This chain links TRBV4-1 with TRBJ2-2; 16 bases line up with TRBD2. Losses at the gene ends were 3 bases for V and 4 bases for J; bases not matched to a gene: 8. The length of the CDR3 is 19 residues. Germline loops: CDR1 MGHRA, CDR2 YSYEKL. The CDR3 loop reads CASSQEPGLAGGFTGELFF. CDR3 in DNA: TGCGCCAGCAGCCAGGAACCGGGACTAGCGGGAGGGTTCACCGGGGAGCTGTTTTTT.

The rearrangement links TRBV6-5 to TRBJ1-1; D is uncertain. This CDR3 has 14 amino acids. The germline V gene has CDR1 MNHEY and CDR2 SVGAGI. V was shortened by 1 base and J by 1 base, with 7 bases between the two germline ends. This CDR3 reads CASSYLAENTEAFF. Written as DNA, the CDR3 is TGTGCCAGCAGTTACTTGGCGGAGAACACTGAAGCTTTCTTT.

This clone was counted once. The chain joins TRBV10-1 to TRBJ1-2; TRBD1 matches at 7 bases. This CDR3 spans 17 amino acids. The trim removed 2 bases at V and 8 bases at J, leaving 17 bases unmatched. CDR1 is WNHNN, CDR2 SYGVQD, per germline (reference sequence). The CDR3 DNA reads as TGCGCCAGCAGTGAGCCTAGCAGACAGGGTATATCTCGAGGCTACACCTTC. Translation: CASSEPSRQGISRGYTF.

J is TRBJ1-1 and V is TRBV2; D is ambiguous. The ends were cut back, 3 bases at V and 0 bases at J, with 8 bases in the middle. This CDR3 spans 14 amino acids. The germline CDR1 and CDR2 sequences are SNHLY and FYNNEI. CDR3 sequence (DNA): TGTGCCAGCAGTGAGGGCACGATGAACACTGAAGCTTTCTTT. Residues: CASSEGTMNTEAFF.

A single count supports this clone. This rearrangement joins TRBV30 to TRBJ1-3, with a possible D match to TRBD1 (5 bases). This CDR3 region has 13 residues. Trimming shortened V by 7 bases and J by 3 bases, and 13 bases separated the two germline ends. CDR1 and CDR2 (germline): GTSNPN, SVGIG (reference sequence). The CDR3 protein is CASDVGGGNTIYF. The CDR3 bases are TGTGCCTCTGACGTGGGGGGTGGAAACACCATATATTTT. The entire variable domain, with the rest obtained from reference TRBV30 and TRBJ1-3, is as follows: SQTIHQWPATLVQPVGSPLSLECTVEGTSNPNLYWYRQAAGRGLQLLFYSVGIGQISSEVPQNLSASRPQDRQFILSSKKLLLSDSGFYLCASDVGGGNTIYFGEGSWLTVV.